This passage covers 23 T cell receptor beta chains from one sample sequenced in a study of blood T cell repertoires in COVID-19. The protocol was immunoSEQ multiplex PCR, while the TCRdb copy is restricted to in-frame clones and leaves out a portion. The sample yields a few hundred thousand clones, 70% to 90% seen once. Specimen: PBMCs or T cells enriched from blood (not recorded which). The receptors here all came from a man aged 30 to 39 who had recovered from COVID-19.

This sequence joins TRBV10-3 and TRBJ2-7, with TRBD2 as a possible D gene (5 bases). With 0 bases removed from V and 2 bases from J, the gap between germline ends came to 11 bases. Germline CDR1 ENHRY, CDR2 SYGVKD. The CDR3 covers 15 residues. The CDR3 nucleotides read TGTGCCATCAGTGAGTCGTTCAGCGGCGCCTACGAGCAGTACTTC. It codes for CAISESFSGAYEQYF.

The V call is TRBV5-1, the J call TRBJ1-2, with 9 bases that match TRBD1. This CDR3 has 14 residues. V dropped 4 bases and J dropped 2; count of bases not matched to a gene: 3. Per germline, CDR1 SGHRS and CDR2 YFSETQ. The CDR3: CASSPGQGNYGYTF. The CDR3, as DNA: TGCGCCAGCAGCCCGGGACAGGGCAACTATGGCTACACCTTC.

The chain links TRBV5-4 to TRBJ2-5; maybe TRBD1 (5 bases). V lost 0 bases and J 5 bases, leaving 8 bases between the germline ends. The germline CDR1 and CDR2 sequences are SGHNT and YYREEE (reference sequence). The CDR3 covers 13 residues. CDR3 DNA sequence: TGTGCCAGCAGCTTGGGCAGGGCGGAGACCCAGTACTTC. This sequence encodes CASSLGRAETQYF. Full variable domain (missing parts from reference TRBV5-4 and TRBJ2-5): ETGVTQSPTHLIKTRGQQVTLRCSSQSGHNTVSWYQQALGQGPQFIFQYYREEENGRGNFPPRFSGLQFPNYSSELNVNALELDDSALYLCASSLGRAETQYFGPGTRLLVL.

This clone has a single count. The chain combines TRBV7-9 with TRBJ2-6; 9 bases are a match to TRBD1. Germline V gene lookup returns CDR1 SEHNR and CDR2 FQNEAQ (reference sequence). V shed 2 bases and J 2 bases; nucleotides not matched to a gene: 4. The CDR3 sequence is 17 residues long. Here the CDR3 reads CASSLRDRDPGANVLTF. In nucleotides, the CDR3 is TGTGCCAGCAGCTTACGGGACAGGGACCCTGGGGCCAACGTCCTGACTTTC.

V gene TRBV3-1 (or the pseudogene TRBV3-2) combines with J gene TRBJ1-1; the D is unclear. The CDR3 is 14 residues long. The germline V gene encodes CDR1 LGHDT and CDR2 YNNKEL (reference sequence). V shed 3 bases and J shed 2 bases, with 10 bases lying between them. The CDR3: CASSHGLRNTEAFF. In DNA, the CDR3 is TGTGCCAGCAGCCATGGACTGAGAAACACTGAAGCTTTCTTT.

This chain joins TRBV5-4 and TRBJ2-5; 10 bases align to TRBD1. V lost 4 bases, J lost 5 bases, and 11 bases stayed unmatched. The CDR3 sequence is 16 residues long. In germline, CDR1 is SGHNT, CDR2 YYREEE (reference sequence). CDR3 region: CASSLRDRGAMETQYF. DNA of the CDR3: TGTGCCAGCAGCCTCCGGGACAGGGGCGCGATGGAGACCCAGTACTTC.

The CDR3 DNA sequence: TGTGCCAGCAGTGACCCGGGTTCCCATGAAAAACTGTTTTTT. Translating it yields CASSDPGSHEKLFF. The genes are TRBV25-1 and TRBJ1-4; no clear D. The CDR3 runs to 14 residues. V lost 3 bases to trimming and J lost 6 bases, with 11 bases between them. Germline lookup yields CDR1 MGHDK and CDR2 SYGVNS.

The rearrangement joins TRBV5-1 to TRBJ1-1; TRBD1 aligns across 7 bases. The CDR3 runs to 15 residues. Germline trimming cut 4 bases from V and 5 bases from J; bases unmatched to any gene: 11. From germline, CDR1 is SGHRS and CDR2 YFSETQ. In nucleotides, the CDR3 is TGCGCCAGCAGCCATGCAAGGGGGCGAAGGACTGAAGCTTTCTTT. This translates into CASSHARGRRTEAFF.

The chain has TRBV30 and TRBJ2-7; D is perhaps TRBD2 (6 bases). CDR1 is GTSNPN, CDR2 SVGIG, per germline (reference sequence). The CDR3 contains 16 residues. V was pared by 0 bases and J by 7 bases, with 22 bases between. Written as DNA, the CDR3 is TGTGCCTGGAGTGTAAAGAGGGACTCCCGTCTAGGGGAGCAGTACTTC. It is translated as CAWSVKRDSRLGEQYF.

This CDR3 is CASSERGPGELFF. CDR3 sequence (DNA): TGTGCCAGCAGTGAGCGGGGGCCCGGGGAGCTGTTTTTT. The chain joins TRBV2 to TRBJ2-2; D might be TRBD2 (7 bases). CDR1 is SNHLY and CDR2 is FYNNEI in the germline V gene. The CDR3 has 13 residues. The ends were cut back, 3 bases at V and 6 bases at J, with 8 bases in the middle.

V usage is TRBV25-1 and J usage is TRBJ1-4, with D possibly matching TRBD1 (6 bases). The germline V gene encodes CDR1 MGHDK and CDR2 SYGVNS. CDR3 length: 15 amino acids. Trimming removed 3 bases at V and 7 bases at J, with 15 bases between. The CDR3 nucleotides are TGTGCCAGCAGTGACCACAGGGTATTGGGTGAAAAACTGTTTTTT. It yields the protein CASSDHRVLGEKLFF.

The chain carries TRBV5-6 and TRBJ1-2; a weak D match, TRBD1 (5 bases). The CDR3 totals 15 residues. Trimming pared 0 bases from V and 3 bases from J, leaving 12 bases between. The V gene's germline CDR1 is SGHDT and CDR2 YYEEEE. This chain's CDR3 is CASSLDQTGDYGYTF. CDR3 nucleotides: TGTGCCAGCAGCTTGGACCAAACAGGTGACTATGGCTACACCTTC.

The V call is TRBV15, the J call TRBJ1-5; 10 nucleotides agree with TRBD1. Germline values: CDR1 LNHNV, CDR2 YYDKDF (reference sequence). The CDR3 length is 15 residues. The J segment lost 6 bases and the V segment lost 1 base, leaving 3 bases of the junction unmatched. CDR3 sequence (DNA): TGTGCCACCAGCAGAGGACAGGGGGCGAGTCAGCCCCAGCATTTT. Amino acid sequence: CATSRGQGASQPQHF. The entire variable domain, with the rest obtained from reference TRBV15 and TRBJ1-5, is as follows: DAMVIQNPRYQVTQFGKPVTLSCSQTLNHNVMYWYQQKSSQAPKLLFHYYDKDFNNEADTPDNFQSRRPNTSFCFLDIRSPGLGDTAMYLCATSRGQGASQPQHFGDGTRLSIL.

The rearrangement links TRBV19 to TRBJ1-6, with D uncertain. V was clipped by 3 bases and J by 0 bases, with 9 bases between them. The CDR3 totals 16 residues. Germline-derived CDR1 and CDR2 are LNHDA and SQIVND (reference sequence). CDR3 protein: CASSMSGSSYNSPLHF. The CDR3 DNA follows: TGTGCCAGTAGTATGTCCGGGAGCTCCTATAATTCACCCCTCCACTTT.

J is TRBJ2-4 and V is TRBV11-2; D uncertain. Germline CDR1 is SGHAT and CDR2 is FQNNGV. With 1 base removed from V and 6 bases from J, the gap between germline ends came to 7 bases. This CDR3 has 13 residues. The CDR3 DNA is TGTGCCAGCAGCTTAGGTGCCGGAAACATTCAGTACTTC. This codes for CASSLGAGNIQYF.

The V gene is TRBV7-6, the J gene TRBJ1-2, with 11 bases lining up with TRBD1. Germline CDR1 SGHVS, CDR2 FNYEAQ. V shed 5 bases and J 13 bases; nucleotides not matched to a gene: 18. CDR3 length: 16 residues. The CDR3 DNA sequence: TGTGCCAGCAGCCAAGAACCTGGGACAGGGGGAAGGGTTGGCACCTTC. It specifies CASSQEPGTGGRVGTF.

The rearrangement links TRBV4-2 to TRBJ2-3; D is perhaps TRBD2 (6 bases). Per the germline V gene, CDR1 is LGHNA and CDR2 is YNFKEQ. With 0 bases removed from V and 6 bases from J, the gap between germline ends came to 13 bases. This CDR3 is built from 15 residues. CDR3 sequence: CASSQEAAREDTQYF. CDR3 DNA: TGTGCCAGCAGCCAAGAAGCAGCTCGGGAGGATACGCAGTATTTT.

The CDR3 is CASSPRSSQGNTEAFF. CDR3 in DNA: TGTGCCAGCTCACCACGATCCTCACAGGGGAACACTGAAGCTTTCTTT. The rearrangement joins TRBV18 to TRBJ1-1; the D gene is possibly TRBD1 (6 bases). Trimming took off 1 base at V and 1 base at J, with 13 bases between the two ends. The CDR3 loop spans 16 amino acids. Germline V gene data show CDR1 as KGHSH and CDR2 as LQKENI.

The CDR3 loop reads CAISETVSSTDTQYF. Here the CDR3 DNA reads TGTGCCATCAGTGAGACAGTTTCTAGCACAGATACGCAGTATTTT. J is TRBJ2-3 and V is TRBV10-3; D gene uncertain. Trimming took 2 bases from V and 0 from J, leaving 9 bases between them. This CDR3 region has 15 residues. CDR1 ENHRY and CDR2 SYGVKD come from the germline V gene.

The rearrangement joins TRBV5-1 to TRBJ1-1; the D is unclear. Germline CDR1 SGHRS, CDR2 YFSETQ. The CDR3 is made up of 14 amino acids. V lost 1 base, J lost 8 bases, and 15 bases lay in between. This chain's CDR3 is CASSLNNMNVEAFF. CDR3 in DNA: TGCGCCAGCAGCTTGAACAATATGAACGTCGAAGCTTTCTTT.

In this sample, this clone turned up once. The V call is TRBV3-1 (or the pseudogene TRBV3-2), the J call TRBJ2-5; 10 bases align to TRBD2. Germline CDR1 LGHDT, CDR2 YNNKEL (reference sequence). Unmatched junction bases numbered 9, after V lost 2 bases and J lost 3 bases. CDR3 size: 17 residues. CDR3: CASSQPRLAGPKETQYF. In DNA form, the CDR3 reads TGTGCCAGCAGCCAACCCAGACTAGCGGGTCCTAAAGAGACCCAGTACTTC.

The rearrangement uses TRBV13 and TRBJ1-2, with TRBD1 matching over 11 bases. The germline V gene encodes CDR1 PRHDT and CDR2 FYEKMQ (reference sequence). The CDR3 extends over 18 amino acids. After removal of 5 bases from V and 2 bases from J, the junction contained 13 bases not matched to a gene. The CDR3 sequence: CASSEGQGVSYHNYGYTF. The DNA for the CDR3 is TGTGCCAGCAGCGAGGGACAGGGGGTTTCCTACCACAACTATGGCTACACCTTC.

The CDR3 nucleotides are TGCGCCAGCAGCCAGGGGCAGGACACAGATACGCAGTATTTT. Amino acid sequence: CASSQGQDTDTQYF. The gene calls are TRBV4-3 and TRBJ2-3; D may be TRBD1 (5 bases). V was shortened by 3 bases and J by 2 bases, with 9 bases between the two germline ends. The CDR3 is made up of 14 amino acids. Germline CDR1 is LGHNA and CDR2 is YSLEER.